One T cell receptor (beta chain) is described in this entry. This specimen comes from a study of cytomegalovirus exposure and HLA in healthy donors. The CDR3 sequence is 17 residues long. Germline CDR1 SGHTS, CDR2 YDEGEE. Between the trimmed V and J ends, which lost 0 bases and 6 bases, there was a span of 22 bases. The PCR was carried out with 60 Vbeta primers and 13 Jbeta primers. Method: immunoSEQ multiplex PCR; TCRdb's copy keeps in-frame clones and lacks some. The sample lists some 150,000 clones; around 84% were seen once. The sample comprised PBMCs. The chain uses TRBV5-8 and TRBJ2-7; a weak D match, TRBD2 (5 bases). This TCR was recovered from a woman aged 18 to 35 in good health and CMV-seronegative. The CDR3 DNA reads as TGTGCCAGCAGCTTGGACCTGAGCGGACTCCATCCTCGCGAGCAGTACTTC. Translation gives CASSLDLSGLHPREQYF.